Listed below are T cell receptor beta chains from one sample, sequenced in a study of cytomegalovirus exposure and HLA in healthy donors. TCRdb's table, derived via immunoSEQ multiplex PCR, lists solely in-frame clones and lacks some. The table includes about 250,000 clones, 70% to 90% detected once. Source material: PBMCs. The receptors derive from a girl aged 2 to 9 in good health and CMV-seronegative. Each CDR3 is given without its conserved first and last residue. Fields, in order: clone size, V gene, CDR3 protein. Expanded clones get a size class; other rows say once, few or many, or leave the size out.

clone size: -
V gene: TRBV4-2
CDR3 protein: ATRLPNSPLH

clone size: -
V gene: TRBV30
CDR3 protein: AWTSGYQETQY

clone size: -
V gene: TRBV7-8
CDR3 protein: ASSLLGWGTETLMNTEAF

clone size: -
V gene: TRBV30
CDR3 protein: AWREALTYGYT

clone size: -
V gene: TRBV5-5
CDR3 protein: ASSPGQTNEQF

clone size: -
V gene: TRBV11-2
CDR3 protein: ASSFRDPPSSYEQY

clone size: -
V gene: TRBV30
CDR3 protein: ASDRGGSYEQY

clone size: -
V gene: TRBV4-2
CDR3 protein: ASSQGALNPYEQY

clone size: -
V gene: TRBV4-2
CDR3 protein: ASSQDLAGGQETQY

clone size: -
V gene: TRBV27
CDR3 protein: ATRTGGGYT

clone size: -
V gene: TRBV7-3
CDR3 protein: ASRRTDTQY

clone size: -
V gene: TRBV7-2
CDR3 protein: ASSLAGYSNQPQH

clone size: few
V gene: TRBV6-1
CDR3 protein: ASSEREFLGSFKDLAKNIQY

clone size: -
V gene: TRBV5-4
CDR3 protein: ASSLATSGYNEQF

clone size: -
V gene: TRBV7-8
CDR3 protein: ASSPTQDYSNYEQY

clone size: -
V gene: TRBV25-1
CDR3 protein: ASSGSRLSGRNYNEQF